This is a list of T cell receptor beta chains from one sample in a study of blood T cells in healthy people across ages. Each CDR3 protein gets one entry after TCRdb re-called the 5' RACE reads with MiXCR. The sample lists around 2 million distinct CDR3 sequences, 30% to 40% seen once, with roughly 23% in the top ten. The sequenced material came from blood. These receptor sequences come from a human donor in good health. The CDR3 runs from the conserved cysteine through the conserved F or W. D genes are given only for firm matches. Where a row states a size, it is once, few, many or the class of an expanded clone; other rows omit it.

v_call	d_call	clone_size	j_call	cdr3_nt	cdr3_aa
TRBV9	.	.	TRBJ1-3	TGTGCCAGCAGCTCCACCACTGGAAACACCATATATTTT	CASSSTTGNTIYF
TRBV15	TRBD1	.	TRBJ2-5	TGTACCACCGCAACCGGGACAGCGGAGACCCAGTACTTC	CTTATGTAETQYF
TRBV6-4	.	few	TRBJ2-1	TGTGCCAGCAGCCGGGGGCCCCCGACAGGGTGGCGGGCCAGCTCCTACAATGAGCAGTTCTTC	CASSRGPPTGWRASSYNEQFF
TRBV24-1	.	.	TRBJ1-2	TGTGCCACCAGCCGAACCCAATATGGCTACACCTTC	CATSRTQYGYTF
TRBV5-1	.	.	TRBJ2-6	TGCGCCAGCAGCTTGGAGGGGTTTTCTGGGGCCAACGTCCTGACTTTC	CASSLEGFSGANVLTF
TRBV29-1	TRBD1	.	TRBJ2-7	TGCAGCGCGTGGACAGGGAGAAACTACGAGCAGTACTTC	CSAWTGRNYEQYF
TRBV6-2/TRBV6-3	.	few	TRBJ1-5	TGTGCCAGCAGGGGACGGAACAATCAGCCCCAGCATTTT	CASRGRNNQPQHF
TRBV10-3	TRBD1	.	TRBJ2-3	TGTGCCATCAGCCTGACAGGGGACGCAGATACGCAGTATTTT	CAISLTGDADTQYF
TRBV12-3/TRBV12-4	.	.	TRBJ1-5	TGTGCCAGCAGTTTAAATGTTGGCAATCAGCCCCAGCATTTT	CASSLNVGNQPQHF
TRBV29-1	.	.	TRBJ2-5	TGCAGCGTTTTCACGGACGAAGAGACCCAGTACTTC	CSVFTDEETQYF
TRBV20-1	.	.	TRBJ2-5	TGCAGTGCTGCGGACGGTGGGGCCCAAGAGACCCAGTACTTC	CSAADGGAQETQYF
TRBV15	TRBD2	.	TRBJ2-1	TGTGCCACCAGCGAAATAGGGAGGGCCGAGTTCTTC	CATSEIGRAEFF
TRBV2	.	.	TRBJ2-2	TGTGCCAGCACTCTAAGGACGCACACCGGGGAGCTGTTTTTT	CASTLRTHTGELFF
TRBV4-3	.	.	TRBJ1-2	TGCGCCAGCAGCCAAGCATCGACAGTCCCTAACTATGGCTACACCTTC	CASSQASTVPNYGYTF
TRBV6-6	TRBD1	few	TRBJ2-7	TGTGCCAGCAGTTACTCGACAGGGGGCATGGGTCCCTACGAGCAGTACTTC	CASSYSTGGMGPYEQYF
TRBV20-1	TRBD1	.	TRBJ1-2	TGCAATGGCCGACAGGGAGCACACTATGGCTACACCTTC	CNGRQGAHYGYTF
TRBV6-5	.	.	TRBJ1-5	TGTGCCAGCAGTCTGAAGGGGCCTTATAGCAATCAGCCCCAGCATTTT	CASSLKGPYSNQPQHF
TRBV7-3	TRBD1	few	TRBJ1-1	TGTGCCAGCAGCCGAGACAGGGCTGCCACTGAAGCTTTCTTT	CASSRDRAATEAFF
TRBV20-1	.	few	TRBJ2-5	TGCAGTGCTACTCGGGGTACGGAGGAGACCCAGTACTTC	CSATRGTEETQYF
TRBV27	.	once	TRBJ1-6	TGTGCCAGCAGTTTTGTGGGAGAACCCCTCCACTTT	CASSFVGEPLHF
TRBV3-1	.	.	TRBJ2-1	TGTGCCAGCAGCCAAGATAACGGGGGTGGCGATGAGCAGTTCTTC	CASSQDNGGGDEQFF
TRBV20-1	.	many	TRBJ1-1	TGCAGTGCTAGATCCGGGGACACTGAAGCTTTCTTT	CSARSGDTEAFF
TRBV9	.	few	TRBJ2-3	TGTGCCAGCAGCGTACCGGTCGAGGATACGCAGTATTTT	CASSVPVEDTQYF
TRBV11-2	.	few	TRBJ2-1	TGTGCCAGCAGCTTAGTGGGGCAGGGTAACGATGAGCAGTTCTTC	CASSLVGQGNDEQFF
TRBV5-5	.	.	TRBJ1-5	TGTGCCAGCAGCTTGGTAGTGTGGACCTATAGCAATCAGCCCCAGCATTTT	CASSLVVWTYSNQPQHF
TRBV7-2	.	.	TRBJ2-1	TGTGCCAGCAGCTTATACTACCGACCCTCCTACAATGAGCAGTTCTTC	CASSLYYRPSYNEQFF
TRBV20-1	.	few	TRBJ2-2	TGCAGTGCGTACGACAGGACGAACACCGGGGAGCTGTTTTTT	CSAYDRTNTGELFF
TRBV4-3	TRBD2	.	TRBJ2-5	TGCGCCAGCAGCCAGGCGGGGGGCCCACAAGAGACCCAGTACTTC	CASSQAGGPQETQYF
TRBV30	.	.	TRBJ2-7	TGCGCCTGGATTGGGGCCGGACAGAGAGCCTACGAGCAGTACTTC	CAWIGAGQRAYEQYF
TRBV16	.	few	TRBJ1-2	TGTGCCAGCAGCCAATCGGCAGGCCGAGCTAACTATGGCTACACCTTC	CASSQSAGRANYGYTF
TRBV20-1	.	.	TRBJ2-6	TGCAGCGCATACAGGGAGCATCGGGGGGCCAACGTCCTGACTTTC	CSAYREHRGANVLTF
TRBV4-1	TRBD1	few	TRBJ2-1	TGCGCCAGCAGCCAACCTACAGGGGGCGGTGAGCAGTTCTTC	CASSQPTGGGEQFF
TRBV2	TRBD1	.	TRBJ1-2	TGTGCCAGCAGTAAGGGACAGCTCTATGGCTACACCTTC	CASSKGQLYGYTF
TRBV7-2	.	.	TRBJ2-7	TGTGCCAGCAGCGAAGGAGCTGGGTGGACCTACGAGCAGTACTTC	CASSEGAGWTYEQYF
TRBV4-1	.	.	TRBJ1-4	TGCGCCAGCAGCCAAGCGGAACTTAATGAAAAACTGTTTTTT	CASSQAELNEKLFF
TRBV5-1	.	.	TRBJ1-2	TGTGCCAGCAGCTTGCTCCAGGGCGGTCATGGCTACACCTTC	CASSLLQGGHGYTF
TRBV7-9	.	.	TRBJ2-1	TGTGCCAGCAGCTTAGCATATAGGGATTCTGCCGATGAGCAGTTCTTC	CASSLAYRDSADEQFF
TRBV10-3	.	few	TRBJ2-7	TGTGCCATCAGTGGCCCTCCTCACGAGCAGTACTTC	CAISGPPHEQYF
TRBV10-3	.	.	TRBJ1-6	TGTGCCATCAGTGATTACGGGGCTAAGTTCGGGTCCGCCCTTTTGTTACCCCTCCACTTT	CAISDYGAKFGSALLLPLHF
TRBV15	.	few	TRBJ2-7	TGTGCCACCAGCAGACCTATCAGTCAGGGACCCCCCTACGAGCAGTACTTC	CATSRPISQGPPYEQYF
TRBV5-1	.	few	TRBJ1-2	TGCGCCAGCAGCTTGGGTGTAGCAGGAGGCTACACCTTC	CASSLGVAGGYTF
TRBV5-1	TRBD1	.	TRBJ1-2	TGCGCCAGCAGTAAAACTGACAGGGCGTTAAGTGGCTACACCTTC	CASSKTDRALSGYTF
TRBV6-2/TRBV6-3	.	.	TRBJ1-5	TGTGCCAGCACCCACAGGAGGGATAATCAGCCCCAGCATTTT	CASTHRRDNQPQHF
TRBV5-1	TRBD1	many	TRBJ2-1	TGTGCCAGCAGCTTGGGACAGGGGTTCAATGAGCAGTTCTTC	CASSLGQGFNEQFF
TRBV7-2	.	.	TRBJ2-5	TGTGCCAGCAGCTTAGCGCCCGGGACAGCGGGCGGGGAGACCCAGTACTTC	CASSLAPGTAGGETQYF
TRBV6-5	.	few	TRBJ2-7	TGTGCCAGCAGTTACTTTCCAGGGAGCGAGCAGTACTTC	CASSYFPGSEQYF
TRBV7-2	TRBD1	few	TRBJ1-2	TGTGCCAGCAGCTTTAGTGGACAGGGGAGCAACTATGGCTACACCTTC	CASSFSGQGSNYGYTF
TRBV5-1	.	once	TRBJ2-5	TGCGCCAGCAGGCCTGTTACGTACCAAGAGACCCAGTACTTC	CASRPVTYQETQYF
TRBV6-2/TRBV6-3	TRBD1	few	TRBJ2-1	TGTGCCAGCAGAGACAGGGGATTTTACAATGAGCAGTTCTTC	CASRDRGFYNEQFF
TRBV5-1	TRBD2	.	TRBJ2-5	TGCGCCAGCAGCTTGGGCCCCACGATCGCGGGGGATGAGACCCAGTACTTC	CASSLGPTIAGDETQYF
TRBV5-5	.	.	TRBJ2-1	TGTGCCAGCAGCTTTGGGACAATCGGGCAGTTCTTC	CASSFGTIGQFF
TRBV4-3	.	.	TRBJ2-3	TGCGCCAGCAGCCAAGAGGGGAAGGGGGGGCTTTGGAGCACAGATACGCAGTATTTT	CASSQEGKGGLWSTDTQYF
TRBV2	.	.	TRBJ2-5	TGTGCCAGCAGACCTGATACCGGCCAAGAGACCCAGTACTTC	CASRPDTGQETQYF